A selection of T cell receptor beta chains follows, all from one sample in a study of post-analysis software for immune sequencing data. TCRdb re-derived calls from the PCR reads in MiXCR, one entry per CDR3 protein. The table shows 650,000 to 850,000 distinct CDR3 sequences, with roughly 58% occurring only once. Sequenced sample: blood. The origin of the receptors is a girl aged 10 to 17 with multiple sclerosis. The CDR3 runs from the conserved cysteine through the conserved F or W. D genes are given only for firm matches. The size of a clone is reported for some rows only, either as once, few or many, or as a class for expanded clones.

CDR3: CASSLSTNGRTDTQYF
DNA: TGCGCCAGCAGCTTATCCACCAATGGGCGCACAGATACGCAGTATTTT
J: TRBJ2-3
D: .
size: .
V: TRBV5-1

CDR3: CASSPRDSRQETQYF
DNA: TGCGCCAGCAGCCCGCGGGACAGCCGACAAGAGACCCAGTACTTC
J: TRBJ2-5
D: .
size: .
V: TRBV5-1

CDR3: CASSQMGLRAYEQYF
DNA: TGCGCCAGCAGCCAGATGGGACTCCGCGCCTACGAGCAGTACTTC
J: TRBJ2-7
D: .
size: .
V: TRBV5-1

CDR3: CASSSTPGRTQETQYF
DNA: TGTGCCAGCAGTTCGACTCCGGGACGGACCCAAGAGACCCAGTACTTC
J: TRBJ2-5
D: .
size: once
V: TRBV12-3/TRBV12-4

CDR3: CSSREGQNYGYTF
DNA: TGCAGCTCTCGGGAGGGACAGAACTATGGCTACACCTTC
J: TRBJ1-2
D: TRBD1
size: .
V: TRBV29-1

CDR3: CASSFRPGYEQYF
DNA: TGTGCCAGCAGCTTTCGGCCGGGCTACGAGCAGTACTTC
J: TRBJ2-7
D: .
size: few
V: TRBV11-3

CDR3: CATSFPSGEQFF
DNA: TGTGCCACCAGTTTCCCGTCGGGTGAGCAGTTCTTC
J: TRBJ2-1
D: .
size: few
V: TRBV15

CDR3: CASSLRTSGGGNEQFF
DNA: TGTGCCAGCAGTTTAAGGACTAGCGGGGGTGGGAATGAGCAGTTCTTC
J: TRBJ2-1
D: TRBD2
size: few
V: TRBV27

CDR3: CASSPWSVFDTQYF
DNA: TGTGCCAGCTCACCTTGGTCCGTATTCGATACGCAGTATTTT
J: TRBJ2-3
D: .
size: .
V: TRBV18

CDR3: CASSAFPGSEQFF
DNA: TGTGCCAGCAGCGCCTTCCCGGGCAGTGAGCAGTTCTTC
J: TRBJ2-1
D: .
size: .
V: TRBV11-2

CDR3: CASSLARGPLAKNIQYF
DNA: TGTGCCAGCAGCTTAGCCCGGGGGCCCTTAGCCAAAAACATTCAGTACTTC
J: TRBJ2-4
D: .
size: .
V: TRBV13

CDR3: CASSLGGGGEKLFF
DNA: TGTGCCAGCAGCCTGGGGGGGGGTGGTGAAAAACTGTTTTTT
J: TRBJ1-4
D: .
size: few
V: TRBV7-2

CDR3: CASSTGTLSYNEQFF
DNA: TGTGCCAGCAGCACGGGGACTTTGAGCTACAATGAGCAGTTCTTC
J: TRBJ2-1
D: .
size: .
V: TRBV3-1

CDR3: CASSHRGLDTQYF
DNA: TGTGCCAGCAGCCACAGGGGACTGGATACGCAGTATTTT
J: TRBJ2-3
D: .
size: .
V: TRBV9

CDR3: CSVFSPGYTEAFF
DNA: TGCAGCGTTTTTAGCCCGGGGTACACTGAAGCTTTCTTT
J: TRBJ1-1
D: .
size: .
V: TRBV29-1

CDR3: CTSSQDSNSNQPQHF
DNA: TGTACCAGCAGCCAAGACTCTAATAGCAATCAGCCCCAGCATTTT
J: TRBJ1-5
D: .
size: .
V: TRBV4-2

CDR3: CASSPSIAGTGTEAFF
DNA: TGTGCCAGCTCACCATCAATCGCCGGGACGGGGACTGAAGCTTTCTTT
J: TRBJ1-1
D: .
size: .
V: TRBV18

CDR3: CASSGLRDSLDGYTF
DNA: TGTGCCAGCAGTGGATTAAGGGACTCCCTCGATGGCTACACCTTC
J: TRBJ1-2
D: .
size: .
V: TRBV25-1

CDR3: CASSSGVMGTEAFF
DNA: TGTGCCAGCAGCTCGGGGGTTATGGGCACTGAAGCTTTCTTT
J: TRBJ1-1
D: .
size: once
V: TRBV7-8

CDR3: CASGLVRGGSYSYNEQFF
DNA: TGTGCTAGTGGTTTGGTACGAGGGGGATCTTACTCCTACAATGAGCAGTTCTTC
J: TRBJ2-1
D: .
size: .
V: TRBV12-5

CDR3: CASSLTAPTSGARARSTDTQYF
DNA: TGTGCCAGCAGCTTAACGGCTCCGACTAGCGGGGCAAGGGCTAGAAGCACAGATACGCAGTATTTT
J: TRBJ2-3
D: TRBD2
size: once
V: TRBV7-3

CDR3: CASSLAGTDLRTQFF
DNA: TGTGCCAGCAGCCTTGCTGGGACTGACCTGAGGACGCAGTTCTTC
J: TRBJ2-1
D: .
size: .
V: TRBV7-3

CDR3: CASSPFGPGLAKNIQYF
DNA: TGCGCCAGCAGCCCCTTCGGACCAGGGTTGGCCAAAAACATTCAGTACTTC
J: TRBJ2-4
D: .
size: few
V: TRBV4-1

CDR3: CASSVGGRREETQYF
DNA: TGTGCCAGCAGCGTTGGCGGGAGAAGGGAAGAGACCCAGTACTTC
J: TRBJ2-5
D: TRBD2
size: .
V: TRBV9

CDR3: CSVDAKYNEQFF
DNA: TGCAGCGTTGATGCCAAATACAATGAGCAGTTCTTC
J: TRBJ2-1
D: .
size: once
V: TRBV29-1

CDR3: CSVIASGRALVRPNEQFF
DNA: TGCAGCGTTATCGCTAGCGGGAGGGCCCTTGTCCGTCCCAATGAGCAGTTCTTC
J: TRBJ2-1
D: TRBD2
size: .
V: TRBV29-1

CDR3: CASSVDRGGYGYTF
DNA: TGTGCCAGCAGTGTGGACAGGGGAGGATATGGCTACACCTTC
J: TRBJ1-2
D: TRBD1
size: .
V: TRBV2